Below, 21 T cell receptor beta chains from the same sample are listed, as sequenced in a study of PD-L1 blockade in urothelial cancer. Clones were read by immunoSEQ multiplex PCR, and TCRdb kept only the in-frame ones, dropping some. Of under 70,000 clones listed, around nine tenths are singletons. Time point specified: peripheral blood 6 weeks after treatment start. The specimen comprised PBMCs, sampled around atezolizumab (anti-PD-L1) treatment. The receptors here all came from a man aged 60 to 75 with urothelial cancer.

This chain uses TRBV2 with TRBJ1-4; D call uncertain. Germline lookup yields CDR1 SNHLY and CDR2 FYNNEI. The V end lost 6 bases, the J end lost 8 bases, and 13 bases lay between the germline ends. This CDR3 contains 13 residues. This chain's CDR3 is CASRQSVGEKLFF. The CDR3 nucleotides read TGTGCCAGCAGGCAAAGCGTTGGGGAAAAACTGTTTTTT.

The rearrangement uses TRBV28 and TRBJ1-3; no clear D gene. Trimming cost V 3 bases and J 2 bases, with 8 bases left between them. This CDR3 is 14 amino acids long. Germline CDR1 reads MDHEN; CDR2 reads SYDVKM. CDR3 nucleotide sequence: TGTGCCAGCAGTTTCGGGTATCCTGGAAACACCATATATTTT. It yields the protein CASSFGYPGNTIYF.

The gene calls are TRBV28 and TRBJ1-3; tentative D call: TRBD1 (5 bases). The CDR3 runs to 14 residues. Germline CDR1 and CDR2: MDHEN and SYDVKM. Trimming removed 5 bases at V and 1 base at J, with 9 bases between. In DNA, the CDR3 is TGTGCCAGCAGTCAGGGAGGTTCTGGAAACACCATATATTTT. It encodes CASSQGGSGNTIYF. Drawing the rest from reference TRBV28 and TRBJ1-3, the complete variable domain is DVKVTQSSRYLVKRTGEKVFLECVQDMDHENMFWYRQDPGLGLRLIYFSYDVKMKEKGDIPEGYSVSREKKERFSLILESASTNQTSMYLCASSQGGSGNTIYFGEGSWLTVV.

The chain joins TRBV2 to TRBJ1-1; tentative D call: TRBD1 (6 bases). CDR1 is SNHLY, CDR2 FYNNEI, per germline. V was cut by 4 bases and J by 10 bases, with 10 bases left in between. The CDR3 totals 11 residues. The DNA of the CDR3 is TGTGCCAGCAGTGTACAGGGTGGAGCTTTCTTT. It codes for CASSVQGGAFF.

CDR3 nucleotides: TGCGCCAGCAGCTTGTCAAACAGACCGAACACCGGGGAGCTGTTTTTT. Residues: CASSLSNRPNTGELFF. The J gene is TRBJ2-2, the V gene TRBV5-1; D is unclear. The ends were cut back, 1 base at V and 0 bases at J, with 10 bases in the middle. Germline V CDR1 and CDR2: SGHRS, YFSETQ. The CDR3 is 16 residues long.

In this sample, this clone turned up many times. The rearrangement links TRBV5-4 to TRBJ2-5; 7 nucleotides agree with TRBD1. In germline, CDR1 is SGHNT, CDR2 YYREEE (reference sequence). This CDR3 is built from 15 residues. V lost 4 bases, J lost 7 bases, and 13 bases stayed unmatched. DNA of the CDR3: TGTGCCAGCAGCCTACTAGGGGGCGAGGTGGTGACCCAGTACTTC. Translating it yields CASSLLGGEVVTQYF. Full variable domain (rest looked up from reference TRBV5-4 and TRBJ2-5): ETGVTQSPTHLIKTRGQQVTLRCSSQSGHNTVSWYQQALGQGPQFIFQYYREEENGRGNFPPRFSGLQFPNYSSELNVNALELDDSALYLCASSLLGGEVVTQYFGPGTRLLVL.

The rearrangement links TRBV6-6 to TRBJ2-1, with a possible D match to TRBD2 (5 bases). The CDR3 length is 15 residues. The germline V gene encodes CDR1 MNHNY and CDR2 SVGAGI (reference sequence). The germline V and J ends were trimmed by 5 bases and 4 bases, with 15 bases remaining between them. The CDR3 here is CASSPPGWRYNEQFF. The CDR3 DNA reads TGTGCCAGCAGTCCACCCGGTTGGAGGTACAATGAGCAGTTCTTC.

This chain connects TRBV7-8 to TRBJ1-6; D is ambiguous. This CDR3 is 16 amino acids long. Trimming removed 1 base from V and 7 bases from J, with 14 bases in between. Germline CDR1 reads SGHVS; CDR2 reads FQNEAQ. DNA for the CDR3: TGTGCCAGCAGCTTAGTGGGTTCCCCGGAGAATTCACCCCTCCACTTT. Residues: CASSLVGSPENSPLHF.

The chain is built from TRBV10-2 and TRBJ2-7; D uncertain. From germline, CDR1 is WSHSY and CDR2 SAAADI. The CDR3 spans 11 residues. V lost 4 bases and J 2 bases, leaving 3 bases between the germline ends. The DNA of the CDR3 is TGCGCCAGCAGTGGAGCCTACGAGCAGTACTTC. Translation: CASSGAYEQYF.

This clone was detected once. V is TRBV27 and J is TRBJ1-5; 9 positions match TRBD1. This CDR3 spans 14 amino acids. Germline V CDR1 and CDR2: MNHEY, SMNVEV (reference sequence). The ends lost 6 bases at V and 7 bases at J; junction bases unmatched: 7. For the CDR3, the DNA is TGTGCCAGCAGCCTCGGACAGGGGCGGCAGCCCCAGCATTTT. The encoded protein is CASSLGQGRQPQHF.

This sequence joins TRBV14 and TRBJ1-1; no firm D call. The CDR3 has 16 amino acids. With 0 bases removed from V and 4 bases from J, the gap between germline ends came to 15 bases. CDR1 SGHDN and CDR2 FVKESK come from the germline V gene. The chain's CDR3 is CASSQDAPWRPTEAFF. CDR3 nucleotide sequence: TGTGCCAGCAGCCAAGACGCCCCTTGGAGGCCCACTGAAGCTTTCTTT.

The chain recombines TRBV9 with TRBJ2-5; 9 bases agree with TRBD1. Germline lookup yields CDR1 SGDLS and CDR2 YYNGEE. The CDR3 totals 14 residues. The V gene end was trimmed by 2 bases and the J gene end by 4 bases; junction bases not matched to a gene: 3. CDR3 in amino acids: CASSVGTGRETQYF. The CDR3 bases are TGTGCCAGCAGCGTTGGGACAGGGAGAGAGACCCAGTACTTC.

The CDR3 nucleotides read TGTGCCAGCAGTTATAGCCCAAACTCTGGAAACACCATATATTTT. Residues: CASSYSPNSGNTIYF. V is TRBV6-5 and J is TRBJ1-3, with no clear D. V lost 3 bases to trimming and J lost 0 bases, with 9 bases between them. CDR3 size: 15 residues. In germline, CDR1 is MNHEY, CDR2 SVGAGI.

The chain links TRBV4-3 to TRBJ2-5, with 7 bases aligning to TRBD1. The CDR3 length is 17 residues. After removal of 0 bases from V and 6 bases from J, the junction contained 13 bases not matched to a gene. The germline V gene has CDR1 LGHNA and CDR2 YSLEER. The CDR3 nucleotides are TGCGCCAGCAGCCAAGAGGGATCCGGGACAGCCGAAAAGACCCAGTACTTC. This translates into CASSQEGSGTAEKTQYF.

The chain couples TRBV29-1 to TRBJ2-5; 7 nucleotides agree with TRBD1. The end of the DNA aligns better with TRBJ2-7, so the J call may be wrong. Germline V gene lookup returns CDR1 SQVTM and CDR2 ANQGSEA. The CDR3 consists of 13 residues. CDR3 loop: CSVAGQTTYEQYF. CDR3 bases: TGCAGCGTTGCGGGACAGACCACCTACGAGCAGTACTTC.

CDR3 loop: CAGGAPNTGELFF. CDR3 coding DNA: TGTGCGGGGGGGGCTCCGAACACCGGGGAGCTGTTTTTT. The chain recombines TRBV6-1 with TRBJ2-2; D may be TRBD2 (7 bases). Germline V gene lookup returns CDR1 MNHNS and CDR2 SASEGT. This CDR3 contains 13 residues.

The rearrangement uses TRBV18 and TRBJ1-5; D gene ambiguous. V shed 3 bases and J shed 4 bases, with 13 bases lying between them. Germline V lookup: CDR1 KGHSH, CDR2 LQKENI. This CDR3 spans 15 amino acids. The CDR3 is CASSPSDSQNQPQHF. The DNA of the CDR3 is TGTGCCAGCTCACCGTCGGATAGCCAGAATCAGCCCCAGCATTTT. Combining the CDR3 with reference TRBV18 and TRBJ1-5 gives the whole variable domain NAGVMQNPRHLVRRRGQEARLRCSPMKGHSHVYWYRQLPEEGLKFMVYLQKENIIDESGMPKERFSAEFPKEGPSILRIQQVVRGDSAAYFCASSPSDSQNQPQHFGDGTRLSIL.

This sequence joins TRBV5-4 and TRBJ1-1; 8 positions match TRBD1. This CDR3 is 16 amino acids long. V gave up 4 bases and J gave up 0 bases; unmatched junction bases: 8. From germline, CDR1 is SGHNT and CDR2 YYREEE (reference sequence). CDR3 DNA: TGTGCCAGCAGCAGTCGGACAGGGACCATGAACACTGAAGCTTTCTTT. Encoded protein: CASSSRTGTMNTEAFF.

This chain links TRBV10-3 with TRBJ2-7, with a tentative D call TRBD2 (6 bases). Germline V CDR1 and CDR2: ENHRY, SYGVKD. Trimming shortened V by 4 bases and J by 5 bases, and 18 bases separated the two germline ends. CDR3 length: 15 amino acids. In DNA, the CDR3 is TGTGCCATCAGTGCTAGTACCGGAGGGGATAACGAGCAGTACTTC. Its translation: CAISASTGGDNEQYF.

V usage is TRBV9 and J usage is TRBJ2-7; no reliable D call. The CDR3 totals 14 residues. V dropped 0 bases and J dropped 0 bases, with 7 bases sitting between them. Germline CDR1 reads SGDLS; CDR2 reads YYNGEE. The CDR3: CASSVGVLSYEQYF. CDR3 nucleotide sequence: TGTGCCAGCAGCGTAGGTGTCCTCTCCTACGAGCAGTACTTC.

CDR3 region: CASSYSEGGFQETQYF. CDR3 DNA: TGTGCCAGCAGTTACTCGGAGGGCGGATTCCAAGAGACCCAGTACTTC. This chain links TRBV6-6 with TRBJ2-5; possibly TRBD2 for D (6 bases). Trimming shortened V by 0 bases and J by 1 base, and 12 bases separated the two germline ends. CDR1 MNHNY and CDR2 SVGAGI come from the germline V gene (reference sequence). The CDR3 runs to 16 residues.